These T cell receptor beta chains were read from a single sample in a study of blood T cell repertoires in COVID-19. TCRdb's table, derived via immunoSEQ multiplex PCR, lists solely in-frame clones and lacks some. The table has over 85,000 clones, around 83% seen once. Specimen: peripheral blood. The origin of the receptors is a man aged 55 to 70 with acute or convalescent COVID-19. Both conserved end residues are part of each CDR3. The D gene is left open where the match is weak. Clone size is given for some rows only: seen once, a few or many times, or a class if the clone is expanded.

d_call: TRBD2; j_call: TRBJ2-7; v_call: TRBV18; clone_size: -; cdr3_nt: TGTGCCAGCTCACCATCGCTAGCGGGGGGAGCCTACGAGCAGTACTTC; cdr3_aa: CASSPSLAGGAYEQYF
d_call: -; j_call: TRBJ1-6; v_call: TRBV6-4; clone_size: -; cdr3_nt: TGTGCCAGCAGTGTCAGGGATAATTCACCCCTCCACTTT; cdr3_aa: CASSVRDNSPLHF
d_call: TRBD1; j_call: TRBJ1-6; v_call: TRBV19; clone_size: few; cdr3_nt: TGTGCCAGCCGGGACAGACATAATTCACCCCTCCACTTT; cdr3_aa: CASRDRHNSPLHF
d_call: TRBD1; j_call: TRBJ1-5; v_call: TRBV7-2; clone_size: few; cdr3_nt: TGTGCCAGCAGCCCGCGGACAGGGGGCAATCAGCCCCAGCATTTT; cdr3_aa: CASSPRTGGNQPQHF
d_call: TRBD2; j_call: TRBJ2-5; v_call: TRBV7-7; clone_size: few; cdr3_nt: TGTGCCAGCAGCCATAGCGGGGGGGCCGGGGAGACCCAGTACTTC; cdr3_aa: CASSHSGGAGETQYF
d_call: -; j_call: TRBJ1-2; v_call: TRBV19; clone_size: -; cdr3_nt: TGTGCCAGTAGTTCGGGCAGTATGACCGACTATGGAGCCTTC; cdr3_aa: CASSSGSMTDYGAF
d_call: TRBD1; j_call: TRBJ2-3; v_call: TRBV29-1; clone_size: -; cdr3_nt: TGCAGCGCCACTTCCGGTCGGGACAGGGGTACAGATACGCAGTATTTT; cdr3_aa: CSATSGRDRGTDTQYF
d_call: -; j_call: TRBJ1-6; v_call: TRBV7-9; clone_size: -; cdr3_nt: TGTGCCAGCAGCTTTGTCCACTATAATTCACCCCTCCACTTT; cdr3_aa: CASSFVHYNSPLHF
d_call: -; j_call: TRBJ2-3; v_call: TRBV24-1; clone_size: -; cdr3_nt: TGTGCCACCAGTTTAGTCGATACGCAGTATTTT; cdr3_aa: CATSLVDTQYF
d_call: -; j_call: TRBJ1-2; v_call: TRBV19; clone_size: -; cdr3_nt: TGTGCCAGTACAGCTCGGCGGAACTATGGCTACACCTTC; cdr3_aa: CASTARRNYGYTF
d_call: -; j_call: TRBJ1-4; v_call: TRBV7-2; clone_size: -; cdr3_nt: TGTGCCAGCAGCTTAGTAGCCCAGGGAATAGGTGAAAAACTGTTTTTT; cdr3_aa: CASSLVAQGIGEKLFF
d_call: -; j_call: TRBJ1-1; v_call: TRBV12-3/TRBV12-4; clone_size: few; cdr3_nt: TGTGCCAGCAGTTTGAGGAACACTGAAGCTTTCTTT; cdr3_aa: CASSLRNTEAFF
d_call: TRBD1; j_call: TRBJ2-5; v_call: TRBV6-5; clone_size: -; cdr3_nt: TGTGCCAGCACCGGGACAGGAGATTTTGTGACCCAGTACTTC; cdr3_aa: CASTGTGDFVTQYF
d_call: -; j_call: TRBJ2-1; v_call: TRBV11-2; clone_size: -; cdr3_nt: TGTGCCAGCAGCTATCAAAAACCCCAGAATGAGCAGTTCTTC; cdr3_aa: CASSYQKPQNEQFF
d_call: TRBD1; j_call: TRBJ2-3; v_call: TRBV18; clone_size: once; cdr3_nt: TGTGCCAGCTCACTACAAGGGACAGGGGGGTTTGGAGATACGCAGTATTTT; cdr3_aa: CASSLQGTGGFGDTQYF
d_call: -; j_call: TRBJ1-1; v_call: TRBV24-1; clone_size: -; cdr3_nt: TGTGCCACCAGTGACCCCAAAAGCCAGGCTGAAGCTTTCTTT; cdr3_aa: CATSDPKSQAEAFF
d_call: -; j_call: TRBJ2-1; v_call: TRBV9; clone_size: few; cdr3_nt: TGTGCCAGCAGCCCGAAAAAAACGGACTCAAGCAGGAATGAGCAGTTCTTC; cdr3_aa: CASSPKKTDSSRNEQFF
d_call: TRBD2; j_call: TRBJ2-1; v_call: TRBV11-3; clone_size: -; cdr3_nt: TGTGCCAGCAGCCGAATTGGGACTAGCGGGGGGGCTGGGAATGAGCAGTTCTTC; cdr3_aa: CASSRIGTSGGAGNEQFF
d_call: TRBD1; j_call: TRBJ2-3; v_call: TRBV9; clone_size: -; cdr3_nt: TGTGCCAGCAGCGGAGGGACAGGGGGCGTACGTAATACGCAGTATTTT; cdr3_aa: CASSGGTGGVRNTQYF
d_call: TRBD1; j_call: TRBJ2-3; v_call: TRBV10-1; clone_size: -; cdr3_nt: TGCGCCAGCAGGCCGGGACAGGGGGGGACAGATACGCAGTATTTT; cdr3_aa: CASRPGQGGTDTQYF
d_call: TRBD1; j_call: TRBJ1-2; v_call: TRBV28; clone_size: once; cdr3_nt: TGTGCCAGCAGTGTGACAGGGGGGTACTATGGCTACACCTTC; cdr3_aa: CASSVTGGYYGYTF
d_call: -; j_call: TRBJ1-1; v_call: TRBV18; clone_size: -; cdr3_nt: TGTGCCGCTCGGGGGGATGGCACTGAAGCTTTCTTT; cdr3_aa: CAARGDGTEAFF
d_call: TRBD1; j_call: TRBJ2-3; v_call: TRBV6-6; clone_size: few; cdr3_nt: TGTGCCAGCAGTTACTCGGGACAGGGTGCGGATACGCAGTATTTT; cdr3_aa: CASSYSGQGADTQYF
d_call: -; j_call: TRBJ1-1; v_call: TRBV7-3; clone_size: -; cdr3_nt: TGTGCCAGCAGCTTAACAGGGGGGAACACTGAAGCTTTCTTT; cdr3_aa: CASSLTGGNTEAFF
d_call: -; j_call: TRBJ1-5; v_call: TRBV4-1; clone_size: -; cdr3_nt: TGCGCCAGCAGCCAGGGGGGGGCAGGGGCCCAGCCCCAGCATTTT; cdr3_aa: CASSQGGAGAQPQHF
d_call: -; j_call: TRBJ1-3; v_call: TRBV27; clone_size: few; cdr3_nt: TGTGCCAGCAGGACGACAGGCTCTGGAAACACCATATATTTT; cdr3_aa: CASRTTGSGNTIYF